The text below deals with one TCR beta chain. Its matching antigen is unknown. When sampled, the donors appeared nominally healthy, though they likely had unrecorded immune exposures. This entry comes from a study of cytomegalovirus exposure and HLA in healthy donors. Study-wide background: From HLA-typed donors, an early data release held approximately 85 million unique TCRs.

This CDR3 has 15 residues. Germline V gene sequence: CDR1 SGHTA, CDR2 FQGTGA. V trimming: 2 bases; J trimming: 3 bases; junction bases outside the gene matches: 3. PCR involved 60 Vbeta and 13 Jbeta primers. Assay used: immunoSEQ multiplex PCR; TCRdb lists only in-frame clones, some missing. The sample has approximately 180,000 clones, roughly three quarters seen once; the top ten hold about 12%. Points from the study as a whole: Specificity of a few CMV-associated chains for CMV antigens was verified in vitro. A likely sequencing artifact accounted for one observed cluster of highly shared sequence variants.

This sequence originates from a woman aged 45 to 65 in good health and CMV-seropositive. The chain recombines TRBV7-3 with TRBJ2-2; TRBD1 matches at 7 bases. The source material was PBMCs. The CDR3 here is CASSLGQVHTGELFF. In DNA, the CDR3 is TGTGCCAGCAGCTTAGGACAGGTCCACACCGGGGAGCTGTTTTTT.